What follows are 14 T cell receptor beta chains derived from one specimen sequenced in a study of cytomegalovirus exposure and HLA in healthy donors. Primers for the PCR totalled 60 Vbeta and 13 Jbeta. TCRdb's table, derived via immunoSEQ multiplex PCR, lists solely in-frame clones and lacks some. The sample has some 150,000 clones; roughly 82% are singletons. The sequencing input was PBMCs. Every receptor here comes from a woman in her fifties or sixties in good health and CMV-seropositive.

The CDR3 nucleotides are TGTGCCAGCAGCTTAGGTCCGAGCTACGAGCAGTACTTC. Translated: CASSLGPSYEQYF. The chain links TRBV7-9 to TRBJ2-7; the D is unclear. V lost 1 base and J lost 3, with 7 bases in between. The CDR3 consists of 13 residues. Per germline, CDR1 SEHNR and CDR2 FQNEAQ (reference sequence). Using reference TRBV7-9 and TRBJ2-7 for the parts outside the CDR3, the full variable domain is DTGVSQNPRHKITKRGQNVTFRCDPISEHNRLYWYRQTLGQGPEFLTYFQNEAQLEKSRLLSDRFSAERPKGSFSTLEIQRTEQGDSAMYLCASSLGPSYEQYFGPGTRLTVT.

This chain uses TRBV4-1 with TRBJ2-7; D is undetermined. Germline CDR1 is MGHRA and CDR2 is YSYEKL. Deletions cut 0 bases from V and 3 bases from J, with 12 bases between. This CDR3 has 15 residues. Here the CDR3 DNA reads TGCGCCAGCAGCCAAGATCGAGCGATTTACTACGAGCAGTACTTC. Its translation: CASSQDRAIYYEQYF.

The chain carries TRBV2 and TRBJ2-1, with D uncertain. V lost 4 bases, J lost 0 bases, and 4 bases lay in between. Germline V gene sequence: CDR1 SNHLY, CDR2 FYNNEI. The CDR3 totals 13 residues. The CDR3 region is CASSGSSYNEQFF. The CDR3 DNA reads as TGTGCCAGCAGTGGGAGCTCCTACAATGAGCAGTTCTTC.

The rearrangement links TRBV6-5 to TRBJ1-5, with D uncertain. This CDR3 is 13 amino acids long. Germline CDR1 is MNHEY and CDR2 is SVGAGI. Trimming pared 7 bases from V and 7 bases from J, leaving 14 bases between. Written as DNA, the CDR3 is TGTGCCAGCAAGAGTCGGGTCGGGCAGCCCCAGCATTTT. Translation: CASKSRVGQPQHF.

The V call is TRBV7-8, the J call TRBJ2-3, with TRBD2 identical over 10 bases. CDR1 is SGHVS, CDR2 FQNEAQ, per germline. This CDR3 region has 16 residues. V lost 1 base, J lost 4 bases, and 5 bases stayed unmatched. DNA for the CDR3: TGTGCCAGCAGCTTAGATCAGCGGGGGGGCGCAGATACGCAGTATTTT. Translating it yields CASSLDQRGGADTQYF.

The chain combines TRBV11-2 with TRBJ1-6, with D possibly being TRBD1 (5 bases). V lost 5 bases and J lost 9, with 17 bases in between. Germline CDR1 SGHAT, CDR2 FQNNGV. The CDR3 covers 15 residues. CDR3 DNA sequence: TGTGCCAGCAGCGTGTCGGGACTCCTTACTTCACCCCTCCACTTT. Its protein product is CASSVSGLLTSPLHF.

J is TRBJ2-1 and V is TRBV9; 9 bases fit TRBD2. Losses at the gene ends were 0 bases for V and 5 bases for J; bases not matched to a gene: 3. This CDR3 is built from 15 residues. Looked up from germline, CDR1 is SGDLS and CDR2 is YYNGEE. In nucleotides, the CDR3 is TGTGCCAGCAGCGTAGGTGCGGGGGGGAACAATGAGCAGTTCTTC. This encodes CASSVGAGGNNEQFF.

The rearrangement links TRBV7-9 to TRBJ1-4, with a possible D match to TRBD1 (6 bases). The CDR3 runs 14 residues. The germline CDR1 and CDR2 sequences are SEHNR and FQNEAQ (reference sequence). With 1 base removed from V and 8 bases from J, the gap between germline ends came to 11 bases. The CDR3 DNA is TGTGCCAGCAGCTTAGGCAGGGGAGGGGAAAAACTGTTTTTT. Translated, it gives CASSLGRGGEKLFF. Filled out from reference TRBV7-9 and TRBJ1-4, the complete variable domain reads DTGVSQNPRHKITKRGQNVTFRCDPISEHNRLYWYRQTLGQGPEFLTYFQNEAQLEKSRLLSDRFSAERPKGSFSTLEIQRTEQGDSAMYLCASSLGRGGEKLFFGSGTQLSVL.

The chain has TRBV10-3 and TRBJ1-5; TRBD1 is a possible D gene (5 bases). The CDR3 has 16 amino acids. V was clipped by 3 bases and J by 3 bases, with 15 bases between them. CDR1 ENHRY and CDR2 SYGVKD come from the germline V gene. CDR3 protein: CAISDLGQGTNQPQHF. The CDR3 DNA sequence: TGTGCCATCAGTGATTTGGGGCAGGGAACCAATCAGCCCCAGCATTTT.

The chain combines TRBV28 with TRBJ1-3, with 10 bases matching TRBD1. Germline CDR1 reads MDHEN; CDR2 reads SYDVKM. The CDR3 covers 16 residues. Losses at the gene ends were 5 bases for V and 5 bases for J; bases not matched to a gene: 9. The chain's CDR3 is CASSPPGTGARNTIYF. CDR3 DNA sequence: TGTGCCAGCAGTCCTCCGGGGACAGGGGCTAGAAACACCATATATTTT.

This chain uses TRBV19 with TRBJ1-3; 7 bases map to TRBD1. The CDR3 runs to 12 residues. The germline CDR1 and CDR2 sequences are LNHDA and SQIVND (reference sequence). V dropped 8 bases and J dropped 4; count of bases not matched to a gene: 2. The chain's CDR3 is CASSGQGNTIYF. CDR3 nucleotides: TGTGCCAGTTCGGGACAGGGAAACACCATATATTTT.

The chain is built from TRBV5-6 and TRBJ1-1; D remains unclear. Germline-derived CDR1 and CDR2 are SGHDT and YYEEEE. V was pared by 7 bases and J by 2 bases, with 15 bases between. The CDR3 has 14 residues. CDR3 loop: CASRMSGGNTEAFF. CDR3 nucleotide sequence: TGTGCCAGCCGAATGAGTGGTGGTAACACTGAAGCTTTCTTT.

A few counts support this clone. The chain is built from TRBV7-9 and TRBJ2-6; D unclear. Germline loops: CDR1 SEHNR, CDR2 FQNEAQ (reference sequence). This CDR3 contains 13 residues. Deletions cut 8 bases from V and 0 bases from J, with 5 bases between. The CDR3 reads CASQLSGANVLTF. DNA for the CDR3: TGTGCCAGCCAACTCTCTGGGGCCAACGTCCTGACTTTC.

The CDR3 protein is CASSESPGWEQYF. The CDR3 region has the DNA TGCGCCAGCAGTGAGTCGCCGGGGTGGGAGCAGTACTTC. The chain uses TRBV10-2 and TRBJ2-7; D possibly corresponds to TRBD2 (5 bases). CDR1 is WSHSY, CDR2 SAAADI, per germline. Trimming removed 0 bases from V and 7 bases from J, with 10 bases in between. The CDR3 is made up of 13 amino acids.